The entry below describes one TCR beta chain. Its antigen remains unidentified. This sample is drawn from a study of cytomegalovirus exposure and HLA in healthy donors. Both 60 Vbeta primers and 13 Jbeta primers went into the PCR. TCRdb's table, derived via immunoSEQ multiplex PCR, lists solely in-frame clones and lacks some. The sample has around 160,000 clones, 75% to 90% seen once. Study-wide points: The study recorded 150 to 200 TCR beta chains that were cytomegalovirus-associated.

This CDR3 has 15 residues. Trimming removed 3 bases from V and 0 bases from J, with 10 bases in between. Per germline, CDR1 SGHDT and CDR2 YYEEEE. The J gene is TRBJ1-3, the V gene TRBV5-6; D remains ambiguous. The sequence was collected from a woman younger than 35 in good health and CMV-seronegative. The sequenced sample was PBMCs. DNA for the CDR3: TGTGCCAGCAGCTCCGACACCTACTCTGGAAACACCATATATTTT. Protein product: CASSSDTYSGNTIYF.